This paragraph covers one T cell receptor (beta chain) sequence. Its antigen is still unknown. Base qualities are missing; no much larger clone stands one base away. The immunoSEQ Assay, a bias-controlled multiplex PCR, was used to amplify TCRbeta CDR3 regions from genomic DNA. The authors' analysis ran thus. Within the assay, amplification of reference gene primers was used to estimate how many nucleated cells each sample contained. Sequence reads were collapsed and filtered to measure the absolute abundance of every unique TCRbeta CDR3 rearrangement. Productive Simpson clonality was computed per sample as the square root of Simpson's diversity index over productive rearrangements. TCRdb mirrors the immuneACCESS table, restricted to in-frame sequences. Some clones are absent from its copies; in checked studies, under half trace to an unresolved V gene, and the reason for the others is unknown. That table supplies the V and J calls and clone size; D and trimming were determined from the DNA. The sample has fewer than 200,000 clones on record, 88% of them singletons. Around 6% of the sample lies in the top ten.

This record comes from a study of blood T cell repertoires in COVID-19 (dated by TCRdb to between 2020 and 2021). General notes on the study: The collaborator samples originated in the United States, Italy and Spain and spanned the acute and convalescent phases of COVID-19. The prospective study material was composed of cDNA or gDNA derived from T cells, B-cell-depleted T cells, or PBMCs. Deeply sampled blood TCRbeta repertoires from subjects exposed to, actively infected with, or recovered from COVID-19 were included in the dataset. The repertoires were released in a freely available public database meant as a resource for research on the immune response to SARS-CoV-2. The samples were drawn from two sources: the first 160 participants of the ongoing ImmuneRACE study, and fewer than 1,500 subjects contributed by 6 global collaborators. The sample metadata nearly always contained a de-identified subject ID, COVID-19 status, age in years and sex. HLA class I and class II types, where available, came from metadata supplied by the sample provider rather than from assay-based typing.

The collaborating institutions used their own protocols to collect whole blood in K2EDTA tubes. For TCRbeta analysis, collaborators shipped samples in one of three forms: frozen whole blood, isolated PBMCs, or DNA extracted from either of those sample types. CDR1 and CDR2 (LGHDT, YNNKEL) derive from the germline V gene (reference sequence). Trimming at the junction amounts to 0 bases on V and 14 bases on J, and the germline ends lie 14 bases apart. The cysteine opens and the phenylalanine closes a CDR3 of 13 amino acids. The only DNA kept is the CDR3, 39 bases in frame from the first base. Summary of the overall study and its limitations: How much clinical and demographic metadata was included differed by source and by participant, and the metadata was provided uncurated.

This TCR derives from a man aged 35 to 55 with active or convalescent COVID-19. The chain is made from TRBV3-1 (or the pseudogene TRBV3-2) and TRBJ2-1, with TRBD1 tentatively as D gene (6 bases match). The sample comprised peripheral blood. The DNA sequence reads TGTGCCAGCAGCCAAGATTTGGGACATAGGGAGTTCTTC. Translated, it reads CASSQDLGHREFF.